This T cell receptor beta chain was sequenced for a study of shared clonotypes between healthy human individuals. Trimming took 4 bases from V and 5 from J, leaving 5 bases between them. The CDR3 totals 11 residues. Germline V gene lookup returns CDR1 MGHDK and CDR2 SYGVNS. CD45RO-negative, CCR7-positively selected cells formed the naive CD8 fraction, excluding terminally differentiated effector memory CD45RA+ cells. Data came from immunoSEQ multiplex PCR; TCRdb stores just in-frame clones and leaves some out. The data contain about 680,000 clones, roughly nine tenths of them singletons. The chain employs TRBV25-1 and TRBJ2-5, with D unclear. The receptor comes from a man aged 25-45 years in good health. The specimen sequenced was naive CD8+ T cells sorted from blood. DNA for the CDR3: TGTGCCAGCAGTGGACCTGAGACCCAGTACTTC. Translated, it gives CASSGPETQYF.